This T cell receptor (beta chain) was identified during a study of shared clonotypes between healthy human individuals. This CDR3 contains 13 residues. Germline V gene data show CDR1 as MNHEY and CDR2 as SMNVEV (reference sequence). V was pared by 6 bases and J by 5 bases, with 13 bases between. Measured with immunoSEQ multiplex PCR; TCRdb has only the in-frame clones, and not every one. The sample has about 700,000 clones, about 90% seen once. Only CD45RO-negative cells positively selected for CCR7 counted as naive CD8 cells, so terminally differentiated effector memory CD45RA+ cells were excluded. The sequence derives from a man aged 25 to 40 in good health. The chain couples TRBV27 to TRBJ1-1; D unclear. Material: naive CD8+ T cells sorted from blood. CDR3 in amino acids: CASSPSSRTEAFF. CDR3 nucleotide sequence: TGTGCCAGCAGCCCGAGCTCGCGGACTGAAGCTTTCTTT.